This passage covers 9 T cell receptor beta chains from one sample sequenced in a study of beta chain features in type 1 diabetes (dated by TCRdb to between 2017 and 2018). The receptor library was made with the immunoSEQ multiplex PCR assay. All of the isolated RNA was reverse transcribed with the High Capacity cDNA Reverse Transcription Kit, so expressed TCRB transcripts were sequenced. This immuneACCESS table, as held by TCRdb, lists in-frame sequences with V and J called but not all clones. Of the missing ones, under half trace to an unresolved V gene in checked studies; the others have no known cause. The sample table contains 300,000 to 350,000 clones; only one count was recorded for approximately 13% of them. 0.013% to 0.015% of the sample goes to the ten largest clones. Study-wide conclusions, independent of this receptor: A moderate but significant shortening of TCRB CDR3 length was observed in type 1 diabetes patients in all four CD4+ subsets.

These receptors have no known antigen. What was sequenced was naive CD4+ T cells from blood. In the paper's terms, the cell subset or site label means: true naive CD4+ T cells. These receptors came from a woman between 18 and 30 years old with type 1 diabetes.

This clone was detected only a few times. V and J are TRBV5-1 and TRBJ1-1; a weak D match, TRBD1 (6 bases). With 0 bases removed from V and 5 bases from J, the gap between germline ends came to 20 bases. The CDR3 totals 17 residues. CDR1 and CDR2 from the germline V gene are SGHRS and YFSETQ. CDR3 in DNA: TGCGCCAGCAGCTTGGGACGTCGACAGGCCGCGGGTACTGAAGCTTTCTTT. This sequence encodes CASSLGRRQAAGTEAFF.

V and J are TRBV6-6 and TRBJ2-4; TRBD1 matches at 9 bases. Germline-derived CDR1 and CDR2 are MNHNY and SVGAGI (reference sequence). This CDR3 has 13 amino acids. The J segment lost 6 bases and the V segment lost 6 bases, leaving 3 bases of the junction unmatched. The CDR3: CASSPGQGNIQYF. CDR3 bases: TGTGCCAGCAGCCCGGGACAGGGAAACATTCAGTACTTC.

In nucleotides, the CDR3 is TGTGCCAGTAGTATTCCCGACGGGACAGCTAGTAATGGCTACACCTTC. Residues: CASSIPDGTASNGYTF. The rearrangement joins TRBV19 to TRBJ1-2; TRBD1 matches 7 bases. V lost 3 bases and J lost 6; bases outside the gene matches: 13. This CDR3 is 16 amino acids long. Germline loops: CDR1 LNHDA, CDR2 SQIVND (reference sequence).

The V gene is TRBV5-1, the J gene TRBJ2-2; a weak D match, TRBD2 (6 bases). Germline V lookup: CDR1 SGHRS, CDR2 YFSETQ. The CDR3 length is 14 residues. Trimming cost V 2 bases and J 6 bases, with 11 bases left between them. CDR3 nucleotide sequence: TGCGCCAGCAGCTTCCGACTAGGGGCCGGGGAGCTGTTTTTT. It specifies CASSFRLGAGELFF.

The chain has TRBV11-2 and TRBJ2-4; TRBD2 aligns across 7 bases. In germline, CDR1 is SGHAT, CDR2 FQNNGV. The CDR3 consists of 19 residues. After removal of 1 base from V and 0 bases from J, the junction contained 12 bases not matched to a gene. The CDR3: CASSLVIPSGVIAKNIQYF. The DNA for the CDR3 is TGTGCCAGCAGCTTAGTTATCCCCAGCGGGGTTATAGCCAAAAACATTCAGTACTTC.

The chain carries TRBV7-3 and TRBJ2-3; 16 nucleotides agree with TRBD2. J was trimmed by 4 bases and V by 3 bases; bases with no gene match: 1. The V gene's germline CDR1 is SGHTA and CDR2 FQGTGA. The CDR3 covers 16 residues. The CDR3 protein is CASSLGLAGGPDTQYF. The CDR3 DNA reads as TGTGCCAGCAGCTTGGGACTAGCGGGAGGGCCAGATACGCAGTATTTT.

The V gene is TRBV23-1, the J gene TRBJ2-5, with D perhaps TRBD2 (5 bases). TRBV23-1 is classed as an ORF, of uncertain function. Trimming stripped 3 bases from V and 1 base from J, with 15 bases between. The CDR3 extends over 16 amino acids. The chain's CDR3 is CASSQIQGRGQETQYF. Here the CDR3 DNA reads TGCGCCAGCAGTCAGATTCAAGGGAGAGGCCAAGAGACCCAGTACTTC.

There are a few counts of this clone. The chain has TRBV7-2 and TRBJ1-1; TRBD1 matches 7 bases. This CDR3 spans 14 amino acids. Losses at the gene ends were 4 bases for V and 4 bases for J; bases not matched to a gene: 6. The germline V gene encodes CDR1 SGHTA and CDR2 FQGNSA. The CDR3 DNA reads as TGTGCCAGCAGCTCCCGGGACAGATTCACTGAAGCTTTCTTT. Translating gives CASSSRDRFTEAFF. The variable domain in full, completed from reference TRBV7-2 and TRBJ1-1, reads GAGVSQSPSNKVTEKGKDVELRCDPISGHTALYWYRQSLGQGLEFLIYFQGNSAPDKSGLPSDRFSAERTGGSVSTLTIQRTQQEDSAVYLCASSSRDRFTEAFFGQGTRLTVV.

V is TRBV29-1 and J is TRBJ1-1, with D perhaps TRBD1 (6 bases). Per germline, CDR1 SQVTM and CDR2 ANQGSEA. The CDR3 is 14 amino acids. V lost 3 bases and J lost 4, with 15 bases in between. Here the CDR3 DNA reads TGCAGCGTTGACCGCCAGGGGCTTGGCACTGAAGCTTTCTTT. This codes for CSVDRQGLGTEAFF.